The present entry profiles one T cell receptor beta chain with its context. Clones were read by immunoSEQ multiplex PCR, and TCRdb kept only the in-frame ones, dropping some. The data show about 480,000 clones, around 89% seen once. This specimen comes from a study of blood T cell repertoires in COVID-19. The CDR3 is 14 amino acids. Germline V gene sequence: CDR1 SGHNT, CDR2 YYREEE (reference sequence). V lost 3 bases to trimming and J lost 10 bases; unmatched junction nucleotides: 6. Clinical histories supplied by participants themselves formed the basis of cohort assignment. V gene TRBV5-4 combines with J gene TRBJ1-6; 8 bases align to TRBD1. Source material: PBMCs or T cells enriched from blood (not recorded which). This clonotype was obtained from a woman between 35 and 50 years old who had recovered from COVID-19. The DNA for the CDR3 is TGTGCCAGCAGCTGGGACAGGATAGGATCACCCCTCCACTTT. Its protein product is CASSWDRIGSPLHF.